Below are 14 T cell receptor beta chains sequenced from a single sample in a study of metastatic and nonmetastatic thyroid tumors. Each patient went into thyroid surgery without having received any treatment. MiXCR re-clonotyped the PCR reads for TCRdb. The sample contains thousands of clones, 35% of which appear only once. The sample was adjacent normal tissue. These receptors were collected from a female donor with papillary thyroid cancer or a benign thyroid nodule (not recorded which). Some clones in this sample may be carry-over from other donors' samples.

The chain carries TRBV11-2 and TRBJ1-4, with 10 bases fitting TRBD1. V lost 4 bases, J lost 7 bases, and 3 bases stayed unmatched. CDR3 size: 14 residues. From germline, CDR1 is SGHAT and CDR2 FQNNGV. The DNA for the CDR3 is TGTGCCAGCAGCTGGGGACAGGGGATTGAAAAACTGTTTTTT. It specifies CASSWGQGIEKLFF.

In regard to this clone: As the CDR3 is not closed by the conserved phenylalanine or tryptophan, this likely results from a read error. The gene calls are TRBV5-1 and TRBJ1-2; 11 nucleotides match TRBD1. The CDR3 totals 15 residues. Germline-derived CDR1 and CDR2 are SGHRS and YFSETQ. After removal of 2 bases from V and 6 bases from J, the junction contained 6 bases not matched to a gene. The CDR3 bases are TGCGCCAGCAGCTTTGAACGGACAGGGGGCAATGGCTACACCTCC. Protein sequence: CASSFERTGGNGYTS.

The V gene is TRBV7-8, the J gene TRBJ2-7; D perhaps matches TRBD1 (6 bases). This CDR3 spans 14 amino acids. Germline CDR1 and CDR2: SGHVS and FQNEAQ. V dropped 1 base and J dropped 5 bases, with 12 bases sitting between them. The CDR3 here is CASSLGQGNHEQYF. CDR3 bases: TGTGCCAGCAGCTTAGGTCAGGGGAACCACGAGCAGTACTTC.

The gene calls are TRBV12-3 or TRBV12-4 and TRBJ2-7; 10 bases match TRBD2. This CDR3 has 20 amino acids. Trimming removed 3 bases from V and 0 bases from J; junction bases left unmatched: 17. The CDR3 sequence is CASSFTRTGKLAGFSYEQYF. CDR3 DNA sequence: TGTGCCAGCAGTTTTACCCGGACAGGGAAACTAGCGGGATTCTCCTACGAGCAGTACTTC.

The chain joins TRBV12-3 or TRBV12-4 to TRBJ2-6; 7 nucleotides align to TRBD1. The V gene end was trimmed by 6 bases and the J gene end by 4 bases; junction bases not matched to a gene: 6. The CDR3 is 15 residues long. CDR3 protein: CASRETGYGANVLTF. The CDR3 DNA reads TGTGCCAGCAGGGAGACAGGGTACGGGGCCAACGTCCTGACTTTC.

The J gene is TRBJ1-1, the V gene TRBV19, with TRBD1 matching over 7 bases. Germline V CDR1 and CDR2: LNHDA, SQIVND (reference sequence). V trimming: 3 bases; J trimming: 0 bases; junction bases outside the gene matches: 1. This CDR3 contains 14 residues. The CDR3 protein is CASSMGTVNTEAFF. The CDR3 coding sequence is TGTGCCAGTAGTATGGGGACAGTGAACACTGAAGCTTTCTTT.

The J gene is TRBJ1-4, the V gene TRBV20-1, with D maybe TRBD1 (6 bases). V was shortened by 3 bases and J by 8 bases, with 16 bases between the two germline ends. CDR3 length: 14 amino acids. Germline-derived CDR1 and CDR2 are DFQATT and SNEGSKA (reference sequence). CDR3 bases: TGCAGTGCTAGTGACAGGTTATTCGGGGAAAAACTGTTTTTT. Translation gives CSASDRLFGEKLFF.

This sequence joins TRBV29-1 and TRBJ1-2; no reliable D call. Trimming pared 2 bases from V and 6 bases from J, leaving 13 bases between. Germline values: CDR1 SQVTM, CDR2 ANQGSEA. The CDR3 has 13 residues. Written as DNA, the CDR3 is TGCAGCGTTGAAAAAAGGGCCATGGATGGCTACACCTTC. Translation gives CSVEKRAMDGYTF.

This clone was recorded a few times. The CDR3 spells CASNIPGTGVHEQYF. As DNA, the CDR3 is TGTGCCAGTAATATTCCCGGGACAGGGGTTCACGAGCAGTACTTC. This sequence joins TRBV28 and TRBJ2-7; TRBD1 aligns across 10 bases. After removal of 9 bases from V and 5 bases from J, the junction contained 13 bases not matched to a gene. This CDR3 has 15 residues. Germline CDR1 is MDHEN and CDR2 is SYDVKM.

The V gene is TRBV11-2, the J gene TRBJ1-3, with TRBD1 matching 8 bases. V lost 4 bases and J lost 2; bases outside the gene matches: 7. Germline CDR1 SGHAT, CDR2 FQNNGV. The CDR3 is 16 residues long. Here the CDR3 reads CASSSSTGATGNTIYF. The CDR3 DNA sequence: TGTGCCAGCAGCTCCTCGACAGGGGCAACTGGAAACACCATATATTTT.

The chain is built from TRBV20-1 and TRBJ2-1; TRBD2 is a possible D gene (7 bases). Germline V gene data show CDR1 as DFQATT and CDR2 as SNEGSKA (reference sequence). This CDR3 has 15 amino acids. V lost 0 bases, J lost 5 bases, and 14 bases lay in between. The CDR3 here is CSAREGAGDNNEQFF. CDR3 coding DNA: TGCAGTGCTAGAGAGGGGGCGGGGGATAACAATGAGCAGTTCTTC.

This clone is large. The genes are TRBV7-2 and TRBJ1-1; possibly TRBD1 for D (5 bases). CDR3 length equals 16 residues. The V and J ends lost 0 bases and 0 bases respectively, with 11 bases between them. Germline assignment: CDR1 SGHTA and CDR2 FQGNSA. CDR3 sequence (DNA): TGTGCCAGCAGCTTAGCGTCCGGGGCCATGAACACTGAAGCTTTCTTT. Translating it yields CASSLASGAMNTEAFF.

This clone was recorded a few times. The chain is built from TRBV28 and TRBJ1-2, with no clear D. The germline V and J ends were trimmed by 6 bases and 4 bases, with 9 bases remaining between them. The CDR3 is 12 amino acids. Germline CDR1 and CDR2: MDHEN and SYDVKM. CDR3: CASRDWTYGYTF. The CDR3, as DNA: TGTGCCAGCAGGGACTGGACCTATGGCTACACCTTC.

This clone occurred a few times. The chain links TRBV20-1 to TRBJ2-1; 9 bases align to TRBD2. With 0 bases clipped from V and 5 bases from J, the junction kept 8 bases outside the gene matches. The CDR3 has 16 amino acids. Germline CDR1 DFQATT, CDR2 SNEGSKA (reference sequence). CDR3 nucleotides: TGCAGTGCTAGAGATTACCTAGCGGGACTGGACAATGAGCAGTTCTTC. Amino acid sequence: CSARDYLAGLDNEQFF.